These 21 T cell receptor beta chains were all obtained from the same sample, sequenced in a study of PD-L1 blockade in urothelial cancer (dated by TCRdb to 2015 to 2018). The library was produced with the immunoSEQ multiplex PCR assay. The immuneACCESS repertoire file appears here via TCRdb, limited to in-frame rearrangements. These files lack a portion of the clones; in checked studies, under half of the deficit traces to unresolved V genes, and the cause of the others is not known. The sample records more than 30,000 clones, 83% of which are singletons. Roughly a sixth of the sample is held by the ten biggest clonotypes. Material: PBMCs, obtained around atezolizumab (anti-PD-L1) treatment. The receptors stem from a man aged 60 to 69 with urothelial cancer.

Regarding this clone: This CDR3 is also generated by other DNA sequences in the sample. The chain employs TRBV11-2 and TRBJ2-7; 7 bases align to TRBD2. CDR3 length equals 15 residues. Looked up from germline, CDR1 is SGHAT and CDR2 is FQNNGV. Germline trimming cut 4 bases from V and 0 bases from J; bases unmatched to any gene: 6. CDR3 region: CASSSASGPSYEQYF. Written as DNA, the CDR3 is TGTGCCAGCAGCTCCGCTAGCGGCCCCTCCTACGAGCAGTACTTC. Full variable domain (outside the CDR3, taken from reference TRBV11-2 and TRBJ2-7): EAGVAQSPRYKIIEKRQSVAFWCNPISGHATLYWYQQILGQGPKLLIQFQNNGVVDDSQLPKDRFSAERLKGVDSTLKIQPAKLEDSAVYLCASSSASGPSYEQYFGPGTRLTVT.

V gene TRBV2 combines with J gene TRBJ1-2, with 7 bases identical to TRBD1. CDR1 and CDR2 from the germline V gene are SNHLY and FYNNEI. V lost 5 bases, J lost 6 bases, and 3 bases stayed unmatched. This CDR3 has 12 amino acids. Here the CDR3 reads CASSHRGHGYTF. For the CDR3, the DNA is TGTGCCAGCAGTCACAGGGGACATGGCTACACCTTC.

The chain is built from TRBV20-1 and TRBJ1-2; D is possibly TRBD1 (5 bases). Per the germline V gene, CDR1 is DFQATT and CDR2 is SNEGSKA (reference sequence). V was clipped by 4 bases and J by 12 bases, with 15 bases between them. This CDR3 contains 11 residues. The CDR3 sequence is CSATRGGRDTF. The CDR3 bases are TGCAGTGCTACTAGGGGTGGGAGGGACACCTTC.

The genes are TRBV27 and TRBJ2-7; 9 positions agree with TRBD1. Trimming took 3 bases from V and 2 from J; bases not matched to a gene: 8. There are 16 residues in the CDR3. The germline gives CDR1 MNHEY, CDR2 SMNVEV (reference sequence). The CDR3 spells CASSFRGQGSPYEQYF. CDR3 nucleotides: TGTGCCAGCAGTTTCCGGGGACAGGGTTCCCCCTACGAGCAGTACTTC.

The V gene is TRBV19, the J gene TRBJ2-1; the D gene is possibly TRBD2 (5 bases). CDR3 length: 12 residues. Trimming took 6 bases from V and 10 from J, leaving 13 bases between them. CDR1 LNHDA and CDR2 SQIVND come from the germline V gene (reference sequence). CDR3 DNA sequence: TGTGCCAGTAGCAACTACGGGGTCGAGCAGTTCTTC. It codes for CASSNYGVEQFF. The whole variable domain, filled in from reference TRBV19 and TRBJ2-1, reads DGGITQSPKYLFRKEGQNVTLSCEQNLNHDAMYWYRQDPGQGLRLIYYSQIVNDFQKGDIAEGYSVSREKKESFPLTVTSAQKNPTAFYLCASSNYGVEQFFGPGTRLTVL.

J is TRBJ1-1 and V is TRBV28, with a tentative D call TRBD1 (6 bases). This CDR3 is built from 14 residues. V lost 5 bases to trimming and J lost 0 bases, with 10 bases between them. Germline CDR1 is MDHEN and CDR2 is SYDVKM. CDR3 bases: TGTGCCAGCAGTCCAGGGGCTTTGAACACTGAAGCTTTCTTT. Translation: CASSPGALNTEAFF.

J is TRBJ1-1 and V is TRBV23-1; unclear D gene. TRBV23-1 is classed as an ORF, of uncertain function. The CDR3 runs to 11 residues. The V gene lost 10 bases and the J gene lost 7 bases, with 13 bases spanning the gap. The CDR3 DNA reads TGCGCCACGTCAAACCCCGGTGAAGCTTTCTTT. Translation gives CATSNPGEAFF.

This sequence joins TRBV11-1 and TRBJ2-5; 10 bases agree with TRBD1. Germline V gene data show CDR1 as SGHAT and CDR2 as FQDESV (reference sequence). V trimming: 5 bases; J trimming: 3 bases; junction bases outside the gene matches: 3. This CDR3 contains 14 residues. The CDR3 DNA reads TGTGCCAGCAGCGCCGGGACAGGGGAAGAGACCCAGTACTTC. Protein product: CASSAGTGEETQYF. Looking up the rest from reference TRBV11-1 and TRBJ2-5 gives the full variable domain: EAEVAQSPRYKITEKSQAVAFWCDPISGHATLYWYRQILGQGPELLVQFQDESVVDDSQLPKDRFSAERLKGVDSTLKIQPAELGDSAMYLCASSAGTGEETQYFGPGTRLLVL.

The chain combines TRBV18 with TRBJ2-5, with 9 nucleotides matching TRBD2. Germline V lookup: CDR1 KGHSH, CDR2 LQKENI. The CDR3 sequence is 13 residues long. Trimming cost V 5 bases and J 5 bases; bases outside gene matches: 3. In DNA form, the CDR3 reads TGTGCCAGCTCAGAAAGCGGGAGGGAGACCCAGTACTTC. Its protein is CASSESGRETQYF. The full variable domain, completed using reference TRBV18 and TRBJ2-5, is NAGVMQNPRHLVRRRGQEARLRCSPMKGHSHVYWYRQLPEEGLKFMVYLQKENIIDESGMPKERFSAEFPKEGPSILRIQQVVRGDSAAYFCASSESGRETQYFGPGTRLLVL.

The chain uses TRBV19 and TRBJ1-2, with D unresolved. Per the germline V gene, CDR1 is LNHDA and CDR2 is SQIVND (reference sequence). Trimming removed 5 bases at V and 4 bases at J, with 11 bases between. This CDR3 region has 13 residues. The CDR3 coding sequence is TGTGCCAGTAGTCGTACAGTTCGCTATGGCTACACCTTC. It is translated as CASSRTVRYGYTF.

V is TRBV5-1 and J is TRBJ2-3, with TRBD2 identical over 9 bases. V shed 4 bases and J 6 bases; nucleotides not matched to a gene: 12. Germline values: CDR1 SGHRS, CDR2 YFSETQ. This CDR3 comprises 16 residues. CDR3 nucleotide sequence: TGCGCCAGCAGCCGAGAGGGGCGGGGGGGCATCGATACGCAGTATTTT. Translated, it gives CASSREGRGGIDTQYF.

The V and J genes are TRBV6-5 and TRBJ2-2, with TRBD2 matching 7 bases. The CDR3 is made up of 14 amino acids. Trimming removed 7 bases from V and 6 bases from J; junction bases left unmatched: 8. Germline V gene lookup returns CDR1 MNHEY and CDR2 SVGAGI. Here the CDR3 DNA reads TGTGCCAGCATTCGCGGGAGAGGGGCCGGGGAGCTGTTTTTT. Amino acid sequence: CASIRGRGAGELFF.

V usage is TRBV15 and J usage is TRBJ1-3, with D uncertain. The V and J ends lost 0 bases and 7 bases respectively, with 13 bases between them. Germline assignment: CDR1 LNHNV and CDR2 YYDKDF (reference sequence). CDR3 size: 15 residues. The CDR3 DNA sequence: TGTGCCACCAGCAGAGATCCGGTTGCCGGGAACACCATATATTTT. Its translation: CATSRDPVAGNTIYF.

The chain carries TRBV18 and TRBJ2-1, with 7 bases identical to TRBD1. J was trimmed by 6 bases and V by 2 bases; bases with no gene match: 7. Germline-derived CDR1 and CDR2 are KGHSH and LQKENI. The CDR3 loop spans 15 amino acids. The CDR3 spells CASSPLGQALNEQFF. The CDR3 nucleotides read TGTGCCAGCTCACCATTAGGACAGGCCCTCAATGAGCAGTTCTTC.

This chain connects TRBV28 to TRBJ1-6, with 7 bases identical to TRBD1. CDR3 size: 14 residues. V trimming: 11 bases; J trimming: 10 bases; junction bases outside the gene matches: 14. Germline CDR1 MDHEN, CDR2 SYDVKM. CDR3 sequence: CASGSQGLVSPLHF. The CDR3 DNA follows: TGTGCCTCCGGTTCACAGGGGTTAGTATCACCCCTCCACTTT.

J is TRBJ2-2 and V is TRBV11-3; no clear D gene. CDR1 is SGHNT, CDR2 YENEEA, per germline. This CDR3 contains 15 residues. V was clipped by 4 bases and J by 1 base, with 10 bases between them. CDR3 in DNA: TGTGCCAGCAGCTCAAGTCCGGGGAACACCGGGGAGCTGTTTTTT. Its translation is CASSSSPGNTGELFF.

This clone was detected only a few times. V usage is TRBV28 and J usage is TRBJ1-2, with D perhaps TRBD1 (5 bases). The V end was cut by 1 base, the J end by 3 bases, with 9 bases between. Looked up from germline, CDR1 is MDHEN and CDR2 is SYDVKM. CDR3 size: 14 residues. The CDR3 is CASSLYPGDYGYTF. For the CDR3, the DNA is TGTGCCAGCAGTTTATATCCGGGGGACTATGGCTACACCTTC.

V and J are TRBV19 and TRBJ2-1; TRBD2 matches at 8 bases. This CDR3 is 17 amino acids long. CDR1 is LNHDA and CDR2 is SQIVND in the germline V gene (reference sequence). Trimming at V came to 0 bases and at J to 1 base, leaving 5 bases not matched to a gene. Written as DNA, the CDR3 is TGTGCCAGTAGTATAGAAGAGGGACTAGTATCCTACAATGAGCAGTTCTTC. Translating gives CASSIEEGLVSYNEQFF.

This clone was observed a handful of times. The chain links TRBV6-1 to TRBJ2-7, with a weak D call TRBD2 (6 bases). CDR1 is MNHNS, CDR2 SASEGT, per germline. The CDR3 loop spans 15 amino acids. The ends were cut back, 4 bases at V and 6 bases at J, with 19 bases in the middle. CDR3 nucleotides: TGTGCCAGCAGTGCCTTCCCGGGAGCGGGCGGCGAGCAGTACTTC. Protein sequence: CASSAFPGAGGEQYF.

The gene calls are TRBV28 and TRBJ2-5; 10 bases agree with TRBD2. Trimming cost V 5 bases and J 5 bases; bases outside gene matches: 14. This CDR3 spans 17 amino acids. In germline, CDR1 is MDHEN, CDR2 SYDVKM. The CDR3 DNA reads TGTGCCAGCAGTCAGGCTAGCGGGAGCAGTCTCCGGGAGACCCAGTACTTC. This codes for CASSQASGSSLRETQYF. The whole variable domain, filled in from reference TRBV28 and TRBJ2-5, reads DVKVTQSSRYLVKRTGEKVFLECVQDMDHENMFWYRQDPGLGLRLIYFSYDVKMKEKGDIPEGYSVSREKKERFSLILESASTNQTSMYLCASSQASGSSLRETQYFGPGTRLLVL.

This clone was found once. The chain uses TRBV6-6 and TRBJ1-1, with D unresolved. Trimming stripped 6 bases from V and 3 bases from J, with 17 bases between. Looked up from germline, CDR1 is MNHNY and CDR2 is SVGAGI (reference sequence). This CDR3 has 15 residues. CDR3 nucleotide sequence: TGTGCCAGCAGCCTATTCCCATCCTCGGACACTGAAGCTTTCTTT. Residues: CASSLFPSSDTEAFF.